This T cell receptor (beta chain) emerged from a study of blood T cells in healthy people across ages. Study-wide results and caveats: Long-lived donors had more naive CD4+ cells and higher diversity than aged donors. Shifts in expanded clonotypes may have been confounded by donor CMV status, which was unknown.

Concerning this clonotype: Its antigen remains unidentified.

A sample-barcoded 5' primer and a J-beta primer mix were used in a second PCR of roughly 7 to 11 cycles. Using its own MiXCR run on the 5' RACE reads, TCRdb lists one record per CDR3 protein. The sample contains roughly 800,000 distinct CDR3 sequences, 58% of which appear only once. Germline values: CDR1 SGHTS, CDR2 YDEGEE. This CDR3 contains 13 residues. Each donor supplied 7.5 to 10 milliliters of peripheral blood. The chain uses TRBV5-8 and TRBJ2-4; possible D gene TRBD1, 6 bases. The J call may be faulty, since TRBJ2-7 better matches the DNA end. Specimen: blood. This sequence originates from a young man in good health. CDR3 nucleotide sequence: TGTGCCAGCAGCCGAAGACAGGCCCACGAGCAGTACTTC. Encoded protein: CASSRRQAHEQYF.